The 31 T cell receptor beta chains reported below all come from one sample, sequenced in a study of shared clonotypes between healthy human individuals. Method: immunoSEQ multiplex PCR; TCRdb's copy keeps in-frame clones and lacks some. The sample comprises about 2.1 million clones, just over 90% of which are singletons, and about 1.7% rests with the top ten. CD45RO-negative cells were positively selected for CCR7, leaving out terminally differentiated effector memory CD45RA+ cells. Sequenced input: naive CD8+ T cells from PBMCs. The receptors stem from a young man in good health. Some clones in this sample may be carry-over from other donors' samples.

Only one count was recorded for this clone. The chain couples TRBV5-6 to TRBJ1-6, with a possible D match to TRBD1 (5 bases). The V gene's germline CDR1 is SGHDT and CDR2 YYEEEE. V lost 4 bases, J lost 5 bases, and 10 bases lay in between. CDR3 length: 14 residues. The CDR3 loop reads CASSEGLNNSPLHF. For the CDR3, the DNA is TGTGCCAGCAGCGAGGGACTTAATAATTCACCCCTCCACTTT.

The genes are TRBV14 and TRBJ1-2; no firm D call. Trimming left V 1 base short and J 2 bases short, with 11 bases between. The CDR3 consists of 15 residues. Germline CDR1 SGHDN, CDR2 FVKESK. CDR3 protein: CASSQGKGLNYGYTF. The CDR3 region has the DNA TGTGCCAGCAGCCAAGGAAAGGGCCTCAACTATGGCTACACCTTC.

This sequence joins TRBV2 and TRBJ1-5; a possible D gene is TRBD1 (6 bases). The germline CDR1 and CDR2 sequences are SNHLY and FYNNEI. This CDR3 comprises 14 residues. Trimming took 6 bases from V and 8 from J, leaving 17 bases between them. The CDR3 sequence: CASRDRGGKEPQHF. The DNA for the CDR3 is TGTGCCAGCAGGGATCGAGGGGGTAAGGAGCCCCAGCATTTT. The variable domain in full, completed from reference TRBV2 and TRBJ1-5, reads EPEVTQTPSHQVTQMGQEVILRCVPISNHLYFYWYRQILGQKVEFLVSFYNNEISEKSEIFDDQFSVERPDGSNFTLKIRSTKLEDSAMYFCASRDRGGKEPQHFGDGTRLSIL.

The CDR3 reads CASSLGVRGQSNYGYTF. CDR3 nucleotides: TGTGCCAGCAGCCTAGGGGTTCGGGGGCAATCTAACTATGGCTACACCTTC. The J gene is TRBJ1-2, the V gene TRBV4-2; weak D call: TRBD1 (6 bases). CDR3 length: 17 amino acids. Looked up from germline, CDR1 is LGHNA and CDR2 is YNFKEQ. The V end was cut by 4 bases, the J end by 0 bases, with 18 bases between.

This clone was detected only a few times. The chain recombines TRBV28 with TRBJ2-7; D remains unclear. This CDR3 spans 13 amino acids. V lost 3 bases and J lost 6, with 12 bases in between. Germline V gene data show CDR1 as MDHEN and CDR2 as SYDVKM. Here the CDR3 DNA reads TGTGCCAGCAGTTTGGTGGGTCGGTCCGAGCAGTACTTC. This gives the protein CASSLVGRSEQYF.

The rearrangement joins TRBV4-1 to TRBJ2-2; tentatively, D is TRBD1 (6 bases). CDR1 and CDR2 (germline): MGHRA, YSYEKL. This CDR3 region has 13 residues. Trimming stripped 4 bases from V and 6 bases from J, with 9 bases between. The CDR3 DNA sequence: TGCGCCAGCAGCCCACAGGGTCCCGGGGAGCTGTTTTTT. Encoded protein: CASSPQGPGELFF.

V gene TRBV6-5 combines with J gene TRBJ2-1; D remains ambiguous. The CDR3 is 13 residues long. The V and J ends lost 8 bases and 5 bases respectively, with 13 bases between them. Germline V CDR1 and CDR2: MNHEY, SVGAGI. The CDR3 DNA sequence: TGTGCCAGCGGACCCGCTAATAACAATGAGCAGTTCTTC. It translates to CASGPANNNEQFF.

V and J are TRBV5-1 and TRBJ2-1; 13 nucleotides agree with TRBD2. V shed 1 base, J shed 14 bases, and the junction held 9 bases outside the gene matches. The CDR3 contains 15 residues. Germline lookup yields CDR1 SGHRS and CDR2 YFSETQ. DNA for the CDR3: TGCGCCAGCAGCTTGACTAGCGGGAGGGCCGAGGCGGAGTTCTTC. Translating it yields CASSLTSGRAEAEFF.

V usage is TRBV29-1 and J usage is TRBJ2-3; D may correspond to TRBD1 or TRBD2 (5 bases each). The V gene's germline CDR1 is SQVTM and CDR2 ANQGSEA. The CDR3 is 15 residues long. Trimming took 6 bases from V and 0 from J, leaving 16 bases between them. Here the CDR3 reads CSVGTYLTSTDTQYF. The CDR3 DNA sequence: TGCAGCGTCGGGACCTATCTAACAAGCACAGATACGCAGTATTTT.

In this sample, this clone turned up once. This chain links TRBV7-9 with TRBJ1-4; D perhaps matches TRBD1 (5 bases). The V gene's germline CDR1 is SEHNR and CDR2 FQNEAQ (reference sequence). This CDR3 region has 17 residues. Trimming cost V 4 bases and J 0 bases, with 15 bases left between them. CDR3 amino acids: CASSSRNLQATNEKLFF. CDR3 nucleotides: TGTGCCAGCAGCTCCCGGAATCTACAGGCAACTAATGAAAAACTGTTTTTT.

This clone has just one count. The rearrangement links TRBV5-3 to TRBJ2-1; 8 bases are shared with TRBD1. TRBV5-3 is an ORF for which the function is uncertain. The CDR3 totals 15 residues. V dropped 1 base and J dropped 10; count of bases not matched to a gene: 10. The CDR3 spells CARSLQRQGLSEQFF. The CDR3 DNA reads as TGTGCCAGAAGCTTGCAGAGACAGGGGCTTTCCGAGCAGTTCTTC.

This rearrangement joins TRBV11-2 to TRBJ2-7; 8 nucleotides match TRBD1. The junction had 11 bases not matched to a gene; V was cut back by 5 bases and J by 2 bases. This CDR3 is built from 16 residues. From germline, CDR1 is SGHAT and CDR2 FQNNGV. The CDR3 DNA is TGTGCCAGCAGCCAATCTACCGGACAGGGAGCCTACGAGCAGTACTTC. Protein: CASSQSTGQGAYEQYF.

V is TRBV7-9 and J is TRBJ2-7; D possibly corresponds to TRBD2 (5 bases). From germline, CDR1 is SEHNR and CDR2 FQNEAQ (reference sequence). The length of the CDR3 is 16 residues. Trimming pared 5 bases from V and 0 bases from J, leaving 17 bases between. CDR3: CASSLPGRAPSYEQYF. The CDR3 DNA is TGTGCCAGCAGCCTCCCCGGGCGGGCCCCCTCCTACGAGCAGTACTTC.

The chain combines TRBV19 with TRBJ1-5; no reliable D call. Germline V gene sequence: CDR1 LNHDA, CDR2 SQIVND (reference sequence). The CDR3 totals 15 residues. Trimming took 5 bases from V and 0 from J, leaving 11 bases between them. In DNA form, the CDR3 reads TGTGCCAGTAGTCGCGCACCTTATAGCAATCAGCCCCAGCATTTT. It encodes CASSRAPYSNQPQHF.

About this clone itself: Other DNA sequences in this specimen translate into the identical CDR3. The chain employs TRBV27 and TRBJ2-7; possibly TRBD2 for D (6 bases). The CDR3 sequence is 13 residues long. Between the trimmed V and J ends, which lost 8 bases and 2 bases, there was a span of 13 bases. Germline CDR1 is MNHEY and CDR2 is SMNVEV (reference sequence). The CDR3: CASGLAETYEQYF. The CDR3, as DNA: TGTGCCAGCGGATTAGCGGAGACCTACGAGCAGTACTTC.

V gene TRBV29-1 combines with J gene TRBJ2-7; D possibly corresponds to TRBD1 (6 bases). The germline V gene has CDR1 SQVTM and CDR2 ANQGSEA. V was clipped by 1 base and J by 0 bases, with 13 bases between them. The CDR3 spans 15 residues. Here the CDR3 DNA reads TGCAGCGTTGAAGCGACAGGAACGAGCTCCTACGAGCAGTACTTC. It is translated as CSVEATGTSSYEQYF.

This clone has a single count. This chain links TRBV19 with TRBJ2-3; D is possibly TRBD2 (5 bases). Germline-derived CDR1 and CDR2 are LNHDA and SQIVND (reference sequence). This CDR3 has 15 amino acids. With 4 bases removed from V and 5 bases from J, the gap between germline ends came to 16 bases. For the CDR3, the DNA is TGTGCCAGTAGTAATGGCGGACTCTTGGGAGATACGCAGTATTTT. This codes for CASSNGGLLGDTQYF.

On this clone: Distinct nucleotide sequences in the sample also encode this CDR3. The V call is TRBV27, the J call TRBJ2-5; D is unclear. V was shortened by 2 bases and J by 4 bases, with 11 bases between the two germline ends. Germline values: CDR1 MNHEY, CDR2 SMNVEV (reference sequence). The CDR3 has 14 residues. The CDR3 loop is CASSLVGGPETQYF. Written as DNA, the CDR3 is TGTGCCAGCAGTTTAGTTGGCGGACCAGAGACCCAGTACTTC.

With regard to this clone: This CDR3 is also generated by other DNA sequences in the sample. The chain uses TRBV5-1 and TRBJ1-1, with D unresolved. Germline lookup yields CDR1 SGHRS and CDR2 YFSETQ. The CDR3 has 13 residues. Deletions cut 0 bases from V and 0 bases from J, with 3 bases between. Here the CDR3 DNA reads TGCGCCAGCAGCTTGGCACTGAACACTGAAGCTTTCTTT. Translated, it gives CASSLALNTEAFF.

The chain has TRBV5-6 and TRBJ1-2; maybe TRBD1 (5 bases). V shed 1 base and J shed 4 bases, with 14 bases lying between them. The length of the CDR3 is 15 residues. Germline CDR1 and CDR2: SGHDT and YYEEEE. In DNA, the CDR3 is TGTGCCAGCAGCTTGTCTATAGGGGAGGGCTATGGCTACACCTTC. Translation gives CASSLSIGEGYGYTF.

This clone showed up just once. The chain uses TRBV10-3 and TRBJ2-1, with D perhaps matching TRBD2 (6 bases). V lost 0 bases and J lost 2, with 11 bases in between. This CDR3 is built from 16 residues. The germline gives CDR1 ENHRY, CDR2 SYGVKD. The CDR3 is CAISESRSGPYNEQFF. The CDR3 bases are TGTGCCATCAGTGAGTCGAGAAGCGGGCCCTACAATGAGCAGTTCTTC.

In the case of this clone: The same CDR3 can be traced to other DNA sequences in this sample. This chain uses TRBV28 with TRBJ1-1; perhaps TRBD1 as D (6 bases). V was cut by 2 bases and J by 1 base, with 8 bases left in between. The CDR3 sequence is 14 residues long. Looked up from germline, CDR1 is MDHEN and CDR2 is SYDVKM. The CDR3 DNA reads TGTGCCAGCAGTTTACGGACAGCGAACACTGAAGCTTTCTTT. Translating it yields CASSLRTANTEAFF. The full variable domain, its missing parts supplied by reference TRBV28 and TRBJ1-1, is DVKVTQSSRYLVKRTGEKVFLECVQDMDHENMFWYRQDPGLGLRLIYFSYDVKMKEKGDIPEGYSVSREKKERFSLILESASTNQTSMYLCASSLRTANTEAFFGQGTRLTVV.

The chain joins TRBV4-1 to TRBJ2-5; no firm D call. The CDR3 has 14 amino acids. V lost 2 bases and J lost 2, with 9 bases in between. Per germline, CDR1 MGHRA and CDR2 YSYEKL. The CDR3 DNA follows: TGCGCCAGCAGCCAAAGGGCAGAGCAAGAGACCCAGTACTTC. Translated, it gives CASSQRAEQETQYF.

This clone was seen only once. V gene TRBV5-6 combines with J gene TRBJ2-7; tentative D call: TRBD2 (6 bases). Per the germline V gene, CDR1 is SGHDT and CDR2 is YYEEEE. This CDR3 comprises 14 residues. The V and J ends lost 1 base and 3 bases respectively, with 11 bases between them. The CDR3 nucleotides are TGTGCCAGCAGCTTGCCTAGCGCAAACTACGAGCAGTACTTC. Protein sequence: CASSLPSANYEQYF.

The count of this clone is one. This chain connects TRBV19 to TRBJ2-7; tentatively, D is TRBD1 or TRBD2 (5 bases each). The CDR3 is 15 residues long. Between the trimmed V and J ends, which lost 0 bases and 1 base, there was a span of 10 bases. From germline, CDR1 is LNHDA and CDR2 SQIVND (reference sequence). In nucleotides, the CDR3 is TGTGCCAGTAGTATAGATGGGACGGCGTCCTACGAGCAGTACTTC. Its translation is CASSIDGTASYEQYF.

About this clone: Other DNA sequences from this sample encode an identical CDR3 as well. The gene calls are TRBV27 and TRBJ2-2, with D unresolved. CDR3 length equals 14 residues. Trimming cost V 3 bases and J 7 bases, with 12 bases left between them. From germline, CDR1 is MNHEY and CDR2 SMNVEV (reference sequence). The CDR3 DNA reads TGTGCCAGCAGTTTTGGGGTTAGTGTCGGGGAGCTGTTTTTT. Its translation: CASSFGVSVGELFF.

This sequence joins TRBV5-8 and TRBJ1-4; the D gene is possibly TRBD1 (5 bases). V lost 0 bases, J lost 6 bases, and 12 bases lay in between. The CDR3 runs 15 residues. CDR1 and CDR2 from the germline V gene are SGHTS and YDEGEE. The CDR3 loop reads CASSLERGLDEKLFF. As DNA, the CDR3 is TGTGCCAGCAGCTTGGAACGGGGGTTGGATGAAAAACTGTTTTTT.

This chain connects TRBV5-6 to TRBJ2-1; 7 nucleotides agree with TRBD2. Germline CDR1 is SGHDT and CDR2 is YYEEEE. V gave up 0 bases and J gave up 9 bases; unmatched junction bases: 9. The CDR3 has 15 amino acids. CDR3 sequence: CASSLGGGRWPEQFF. In nucleotides, the CDR3 is TGTGCCAGCAGCTTGGGTGGCGGGAGATGGCCTGAGCAGTTCTTC.

This chain uses TRBV27 with TRBJ2-7; D is possibly TRBD2 (6 bases). Per germline, CDR1 MNHEY and CDR2 SMNVEV (reference sequence). Trimming pared 2 bases from V and 9 bases from J, leaving 20 bases between. The CDR3 totals 15 residues. CDR3 protein: CASSLGPISGDGQYF. The CDR3 region has the DNA TGTGCCAGCAGTTTAGGGCCGATTAGCGGAGACGGGCAGTACTTC.

The J gene is TRBJ1-1, the V gene TRBV5-1; perhaps TRBD1 as D (5 bases). Germline CDR1 reads SGHRS; CDR2 reads YFSETQ. V was pared by 4 bases and J by 4 bases, with 14 bases between. CDR3 length: 14 amino acids. In DNA form, the CDR3 reads TGCGCCAGCAGCCTCGGGGGGTTTGGCACTGAAGCTTTCTTT. It codes for CASSLGGFGTEAFF.

The chain is built from TRBV19 and TRBJ2-3, with a possible D match to TRBD2 (7 bases). V lost 1 base and J lost 1, with 15 bases in between. The CDR3 runs 17 residues. Germline V gene lookup returns CDR1 LNHDA and CDR2 SQIVND (reference sequence). CDR3 in amino acids: CASSIVAGARGTDTQYF. In DNA, the CDR3 is TGTGCCAGTAGTATAGTGGCGGGGGCACGGGGCACAGATACGCAGTATTTT.